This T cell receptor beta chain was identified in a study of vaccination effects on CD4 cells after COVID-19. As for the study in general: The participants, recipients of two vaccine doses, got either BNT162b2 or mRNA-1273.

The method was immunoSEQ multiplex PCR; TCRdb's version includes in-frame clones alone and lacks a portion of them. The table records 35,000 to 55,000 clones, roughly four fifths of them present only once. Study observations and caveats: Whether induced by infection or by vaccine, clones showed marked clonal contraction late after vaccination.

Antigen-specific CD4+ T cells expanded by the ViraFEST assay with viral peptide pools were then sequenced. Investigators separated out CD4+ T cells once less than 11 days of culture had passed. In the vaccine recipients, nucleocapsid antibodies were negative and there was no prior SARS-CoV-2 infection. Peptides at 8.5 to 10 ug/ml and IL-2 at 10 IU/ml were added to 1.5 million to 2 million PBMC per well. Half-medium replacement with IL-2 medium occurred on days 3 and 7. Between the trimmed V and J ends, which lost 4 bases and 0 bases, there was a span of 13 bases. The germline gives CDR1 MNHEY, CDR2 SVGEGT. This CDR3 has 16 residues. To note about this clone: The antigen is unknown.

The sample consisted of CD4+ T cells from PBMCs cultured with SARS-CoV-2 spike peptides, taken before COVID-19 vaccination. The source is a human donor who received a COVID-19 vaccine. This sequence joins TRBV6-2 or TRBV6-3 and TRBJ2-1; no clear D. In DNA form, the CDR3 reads TGTGCCAGCAGTTCCTTCGTTCCGAGCTCCTACAATGAGCAGTTCTTC. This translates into CASSSFVPSSYNEQFF.